This entry is about one TCR beta chain. This sample stems from a study of blood T cell repertoires in COVID-19. The repertoire was sequenced with immunoSEQ multiplex PCR; TCRdb's copy has only in-frame clones and lacks some. The sample shows roughly 230,000 clones, nearly 90% of them seen only once. The CDR3 has 12 amino acids. Trimming shortened V by 3 bases and J by 2 bases, and 4 bases separated the two germline ends. CDR1 is SGHTA, CDR2 FQGNSA, per germline. The clonotype comes from a woman in her sixties with COVID-19, enrolled during active disease. The sequencing input was peripheral blood. V and J are TRBV7-2 and TRBJ1-1, with D unresolved. The DNA of the CDR3 is TGTGCCAGCAGCTTCTTAAACACTGAAGCTTTCTTT. Protein: CASSFLNTEAFF.